The entry below describes one T cell receptor beta chain. Random hexamers served to reverse transcribe roughly 0.45 to 1 ug RNA. TCRdb re-analysed the immunoSEQ multiplex PCR reads in MiXCR, keeping a single row per CDR3 protein. The sample has around 160,000 distinct CDR3 sequences, 94% seen once. The data originate from a study of CD8 T cells in Susac syndrome. This TCR came from a human donor with multiple sclerosis. Sequencing was done on a sample of CD4+ T cells from PBMCs.

The CDR3 here is CASSFLLAHSYEQYF. The CDR3 DNA sequence: TGTGCCAGCAGTTTTCTCCTAGCTCACTCCTACGAGCAGTACTTC. The chain carries TRBV12-3 or TRBV12-4 and TRBJ2-7; weak D call: TRBD2 (5 bases). The CDR3 sequence is 15 residues long. Trimming shortened V by 3 bases and J by 0 bases, and 12 bases separated the two germline ends.